A selection of T cell receptor beta chains follows, all from one sample in a study of cytomegalovirus exposure and HLA in healthy donors. Measured with immunoSEQ multiplex PCR; TCRdb has only the in-frame clones, and not every one. The repertoire includes around 110,000 clones, approximately 79% of them detected once, and 3% to 4.5% sits in the top ten. The sequencing sample was made of PBMCs. Receptor source: a man in his fifties or sixties in good health and CMV-seronegative. CDR3s include the opening cysteine and the closing phenylalanine or tryptophan. D genes are given only for firm matches. Part of the rows lack a size; the others show once, few, many or a class for expanded clones.

TRBD2,TRBJ2-1,-,TRBV7-2,TGTGCCAGCAGCTTACAACGGGGGGTTTACAATGAGCAGTTCTTC,CASSLQRGVYNEQFF
TRBD1,TRBJ2-3,few,TRBV4-1,TGCGCCAGCAGCCAGAGGACAGGGGGCACAGATACGCAGTATTTT,CASSQRTGGTDTQYF
-,TRBJ1-6,-,TRBV13,TGTGCCAGCAGCTCCCTGGGCCTGCAAAGCGGTAATTCACCCCTCCACTTT,CASSSLGLQSGNSPLHF
TRBD1,TRBJ1-5,-,TRBV28,TGTGCCAGCAGTTTTGGGACAGGGGTCGATCAGCCCCAGCATTTT,CASSFGTGVDQPQHF
-,TRBJ1-1,-,TRBV6-1,TGTGCCAGCAGTGAAGTACGGGGGACTGAAGCTTTCTTT,CASSEVRGTEAFF
-,TRBJ1-6,few,TRBV6-1,TGTGCCAGCAGTGGTGGTCCTGAGAAAACTCGCTCCTATAATTCACCCCTCCACTTT,CASSGGPEKTRSYNSPLHF
-,TRBJ2-2,-,TRBV4-3,TGCGCCAGCAGCCAAGACCCAAGGGGCGCCACCGGGGAGCTGTTTTTT,CASSQDPRGATGELFF
-,TRBJ2-2,few,TRBV28,TGTGCCCTCGGGTCTCCGAACACCGGGGAGCTGTTTTTT,CALGSPNTGELFF
TRBD2,TRBJ2-2,-,TRBV6-1,TGTGCCAGCTCGAGCGGGATCCACACCGGGGAGCTGTTTTTT,CASSSGIHTGELFF
TRBD1,TRBJ1-2,-,TRBV7-2,TGTGCCAGCAGCTTAGGTGGACAGGGGTCTGGCTACACCTTC,CASSLGGQGSGYTF
-,TRBJ2-7,-,TRBV30,TGTGCCTGGAGTTCGCGGTACGAGCAGTACTTC,CAWSSRYEQYF
TRBD1,TRBJ2-2,-,TRBV6-1,TGTGCCAGCAGGGGCAGGGGGCCCACCACCGGGGAGCTGTTTTTT,CASRGRGPTTGELFF